The 10 T cell receptor beta chains in this list originate from one sample, sequenced in a study of beta chain features in type 1 diabetes. Study observations and caveats: Among all four CD4+ subsets, Type 1 diabetes patients had TCRB CDR3s that were moderately but significantly shorter.

These receptors' targets are unknown. Expressed TCRB transcripts were sequenced because the isolated RNA had all been reverse transcribed beforehand. Sequenced by immunoSEQ multiplex PCR; TCRdb stores in-frame clones only, minus some. The sample lists around 25,000 clones; roughly two thirds were seen once. The specimen was Tregs from blood. The origin of the receptors is a man younger than 35 with type 1 diabetes.

This clone was seen more than once but under ten times. The chain is built from TRBV30 and TRBJ2-2, with a tentative D call TRBD1 (6 bases). The CDR3 contains 12 residues. V lost 4 bases to trimming and J lost 5 bases, with 8 bases between them. CDR1 and CDR2 from the germline V gene are GTSNPN and SVGIG (reference sequence). Written as DNA, the CDR3 is TGTGCCTGGAAAAGGGGGACCGGGGAGCTGTTTTTT. Translating gives CAWKRGTGELFF.

V gene TRBV7-9 combines with J gene TRBJ2-3; 7 nucleotides align to TRBD2. The length of the CDR3 is 15 residues. CDR1 is SEHNR and CDR2 is FQNEAQ in the germline V gene (reference sequence). The V and J ends lost 2 bases and 4 bases, in that order; junction bases with no gene match: 6. DNA for the CDR3: TGTGCCAGCAGCTTATCGGCGGGAGAGGCAGATACGCAGTATTTT. It yields the protein CASSLSAGEADTQYF.

This chain links TRBV19 with TRBJ2-6, with D possibly TRBD2 on 6 matching bases. Trimming removed 3 bases at V and 3 bases at J, with 15 bases between. This CDR3 is 17 amino acids long. CDR1 is LNHDA, CDR2 SQIVND, per germline (reference sequence). Written as DNA, the CDR3 is TGTGCCAGTAGTATTCCGGGGGTTGTTTATGGGGCCAACGTCCTGACTTTC. Protein product: CASSIPGVVYGANVLTF.

This chain uses TRBV6-1 with TRBJ2-3; 8 positions agree with TRBD2. The ends lost 4 bases at V and 4 bases at J; junction bases unmatched: 4. The CDR3 is 14 amino acids. Looked up from germline, CDR1 is MNHNS and CDR2 is SASEGT. DNA for the CDR3: TGTGCCAGCAGTGCGACTAGCGTTGCAGATACGCAGTATTTT. Translation: CASSATSVADTQYF.

This clone was observed a handful of times. V and J are TRBV29-1 and TRBJ1-5, with D possibly matching TRBD1 (5 bases). V was shortened by 7 bases and J by 3 bases, with 13 bases between the two germline ends. The CDR3 runs 13 residues. Germline V gene data show CDR1 as SQVTM and CDR2 as ANQGSEA. The DNA of the CDR3 is TGCAGCGCTCTGTCGGGGGTCAATCAGCCCCAGCATTTT. It encodes CSALSGVNQPQHF.

The chain is built from TRBV28 and TRBJ2-7, with D possibly TRBD1 on 5 matching bases. V dropped 6 bases and J dropped 2 bases, with 8 bases sitting between them. Germline loops: CDR1 MDHEN, CDR2 SYDVKM. This CDR3 is built from 12 residues. Written as DNA, the CDR3 is TGTGCCAGCAGGCAGGGCCCCTACGAGCAGTACTTC. Protein product: CASRQGPYEQYF.

This chain links TRBV10-2 with TRBJ1-2; D might be TRBD1 (6 bases). With 6 bases removed from V and 8 bases from J, the gap between germline ends came to 16 bases. Germline V gives CDR1 WSHSY, CDR2 SAAADI. There are 13 residues in the CDR3. CDR3 sequence (DNA): TGCGCCAGCAGGGCCGACAGGCCAGGAGGCTACACCTTC. The encoded protein is CASRADRPGGYTF.

The chain employs TRBV7-2 and TRBJ2-7; D not certain. The germline V gene encodes CDR1 SGHTA and CDR2 FQGNSA. V was pared by 1 base and J by 2 bases, with 9 bases between. This CDR3 contains 14 residues. The DNA of the CDR3 is TGTGCCAGCAGCTTAGGTTCTCCCCCCTACGAGCAGTACTTC. Protein product: CASSLGSPPYEQYF.

This chain links TRBV2 with TRBJ1-1; 8 bases align to TRBD1. V gave up 11 bases and J gave up 1 base; unmatched junction bases: 0. This CDR3 has 11 residues. Germline values: CDR1 SNHLY, CDR2 FYNNEI. The CDR3 reads CADRGNTEAFF. CDR3 bases: TGTGCCGACAGGGGGAACACTGAAGCTTTCTTT. The full variable domain, with the rest looked up from reference TRBV2 and TRBJ1-1, is EPEVTQTPSHQVTQMGQEVILRCVPISNHLYFYWYRQILGQKVEFLVSFYNNEISEKSEIFDDQFSVERPDGSNFTLKIRSTKLEDSAMYFCADRGNTEAFFGQGTRLTVV.

The sample holds one count of this clone. The chain links TRBV11-2 to TRBJ2-5, with TRBD2 matching 7 bases. This CDR3 has 15 residues. With V trimmed by 4 bases and J by 1 base, 6 bases remained unmatched. Germline CDR1 SGHAT, CDR2 FQNNGV. CDR3 in amino acids: CASSYQSSGQETQYF. In DNA, the CDR3 is TGTGCCAGCAGCTATCAATCTAGCGGCCAAGAGACCCAGTACTTC.